The source of this T cell receptor (beta chain) is a study of T-cell reconstitution after alpha-beta-depleted transplantation in children. For TCRbeta, the library was prepared with unique molecular identifiers. TCRdb called the PCR reads again in MiXCR, with one record for every CDR3 protein. The sample lists roughly 220,000 distinct CDR3 sequences; around 12% were seen once. The J segment lost 2 bases and the V segment lost 8 bases, leaving 6 bases of the junction unmatched. The CDR3 covers 14 residues. Germline CDR1 LNHDA, CDR2 SQIVND (reference sequence). The gene calls are TRBV19 and TRBJ1-1; 9 bases line up with TRBD1. The receptor was isolated from a human donor who donated a stem cell graft to a child with acute lymphoblastic leukemia. Here the sequenced sample was PBMCs from the stem cell graft donor, taken from the stem cell graft. Here the CDR3 DNA reads TGTGCCAGTTCCGACAGGGGGGGAAACACTGAAGCTTTCTTT. This codes for CASSDRGGNTEAFF.